This TCR beta chain was identified in a study of blood T cell repertoires in COVID-19 (dated by TCRdb to about 2020). About the full investigation: Samples from collaborators originated in the United States, Italy and Spain and spanned both the acute and convalescent phases of COVID-19. The prospective study material was composed of cDNA or gDNA derived from T cells, B-cell-depleted T cells, or PBMCs. The dataset comprised deeply sampled blood TCRbeta repertoires from subjects exposed to, actively infected with, or recovered from COVID-19. The repertoires were made available in a free public database intended to serve as a resource for research on the immune response to SARS-CoV-2. Samples came from the ongoing ImmuneRACE study (first 160 participants) plus 1,254 subjects from 6 global collaborators. Sample metadata almost always included a de-identified subject ID, COVID-19 status, age in years and sex. Where available, HLA class I and class II types were taken from metadata supplied by the sample provider and were not determined by assay-based typing.

Inclusive of the bounding cysteine and phenylalanine, the CDR3 is 16 residues long. Only the CDR3 DNA stays, 48 bases, in frame from base 1. Per the germline V gene, SGHTA is the CDR1 and FQGTGA is the CDR2. Relative to germline, V is missing 2 bases and J is missing 8 bases, with 9 bases of the junction outside any gene match. In Seattle, one collaborating source enrolled patients while the infection was active and tracked those patients longitudinally over the course of disease. Collaborating institutions collected whole blood in K2EDTA tubes following their own protocols. For TCRbeta analysis, collaborator samples were shipped as frozen whole blood, as isolated PBMCs, or as DNA extracted from either sample type. The immunoSEQ Assay, a bias-controlled multiplex PCR, was used to amplify TCRbeta CDR3 regions from genomic DNA. Per the original workflow: Nucleated cell counts per sample were estimated from amplification of reference gene primers within the assay. To quantify the absolute abundance of each unique TCRbeta CDR3 rearrangement, sequence reads were collapsed and filtered. For each sample, productive Simpson clonality was calculated as the square root of Simpson's diversity index across productive rearrangements. TCRdb re-hosts the immuneACCESS table, in-frame sequences only. Its copies lack some clones; in the studies checked, an unresolved V gene accounts for under half of them, and the cause for the rest is not known. V and J calls and clone size are copied from that table; D and trimming were computed from the DNA. Present in this sample are 220,000 or so clones, 90% to 95% of which were seen just once. In total, the top ten clones hold 0.8% to 1% of the sample.

Note on this clone: Its antigen is currently not known. One base away there is no much larger clone; base qualities are not given.

Paper-wide results and their limitations: The quantity of clinical and demographic metadata differed by source and by participant and was supplied without curation.

The specimen was peripheral blood. This TCR was sampled from a man aged 55 to 69 with COVID-19, enrolled during active disease. Recombination linked TRBV7-3 to TRBJ2-1; TRBD2 lines up with 10 middle nucleotides. In nucleotide form, the sequence is TGTGCCAGCAGCTTAGGAAGAGCGGGAGGGCCCTATGAGCAGTTCTTC. The translation is CASSLGRAGGPYEQFF.